A selection of T cell receptor beta chains follows, all from one sample in a study of T cell repertoires in cytomegalovirus infection. From the reads, TCRdb called clonotypes with MiXCR, one entry per CDR3 protein. This table has approximately 1,000,000 distinct CDR3 sequences, around 30% appearing once. These receptors' targets are unknown. Sequenced material: cultured CD8+ T cells from PBMCs, taken from culture after CMV antigen stimulation. All receptors derive from a human donor in good health (CMV status not recorded). Some clones in this sample may be carry-over from other donors' samples. The CDR3 runs from the conserved cysteine through the conserved F or W. Fields, in order: D gene, V gene, clone size, J gene, CDR3 protein, CDR3 DNA. The D gene is left open where the match is weak. Some rows have no size entry. The others give once, few or many, or a class for an expanded clone.

d_call: TRBD1; v_call: TRBV7-2; clone_size: many; j_call: TRBJ2-3; cdr3_aa: CASSDTTGDADTQYF; cdr3_nt: TGTGCCAGCAGCGATACGACAGGGGACGCAGATACGCAGTATTTT
d_call: NA; v_call: TRBV27; clone_size: many; j_call: TRBJ2-1; cdr3_aa: CASSIPDTSNEQFF; cdr3_nt: TGTGCCAGCAGTATACCCGACACTAGCAATGAGCAGTTCTTC
d_call: TRBD1; v_call: TRBV7-9; clone_size: NA; j_call: TRBJ1-5; cdr3_aa: CASSLATGDGQPQHF; cdr3_nt: TGTGCCAGCAGCTTAGCAACAGGGGATGGTCAGCCCCAGCATTTT
d_call: TRBD2; v_call: TRBV7-6; clone_size: many; j_call: TRBJ2-5; cdr3_aa: CASSLEPSGGASETQYF; cdr3_nt: TGTGCCAGCAGCTTAGAGCCTAGCGGGGGGGCGAGCGAGACCCAGTACTTC
d_call: NA; v_call: TRBV10-1; clone_size: NA; j_call: TRBJ2-1; cdr3_aa: CASSVGLYSYNEQFF; cdr3_nt: TGCGCCAGCAGTGTTGGACTCTACTCCTACAATGAGCAGTTCTTC
d_call: TRBD1; v_call: TRBV10-3; clone_size: NA; j_call: TRBJ2-7; cdr3_aa: CAISEGQGADNEQYF; cdr3_nt: TGTGCCATCAGTGAGGGACAGGGAGCCGACAACGAGCAGTACTTC
d_call: NA; v_call: TRBV5-5; clone_size: NA; j_call: TRBJ2-1; cdr3_aa: CASSLRARDEQFF; cdr3_nt: TGTGCCAGCAGCTTGAGGGCGAGAGATGAGCAGTTCTTC
d_call: NA; v_call: TRBV4-1; clone_size: NA; j_call: TRBJ2-5; cdr3_aa: CASSQDWTSQETQYF; cdr3_nt: TGCGCCAGCAGCCAAGACTGGACGTCTCAAGAGACCCAGTACTTC
d_call: NA; v_call: TRBV4-2; clone_size: NA; j_call: TRBJ2-3; cdr3_aa: CASSQDITADTQYF; cdr3_nt: TGTGCCAGCAGCCAAGATATAACGGCAGATACGCAGTATTTT
d_call: NA; v_call: TRBV15; clone_size: few; j_call: TRBJ1-1; cdr3_aa: CATSRYESGNTEAFF; cdr3_nt: TGTGCCACCAGCAGGTATGAGTCAGGGAACACTGAAGCTTTCTTT
d_call: TRBD1; v_call: TRBV7-8; clone_size: many; j_call: TRBJ2-3; cdr3_aa: CASSQKTGGEITQYF; cdr3_nt: TGTGCCAGCAGCCAGAAGACAGGGGGAGAGATCACGCAGTATTTT
d_call: NA; v_call: TRBV6-7; clone_size: NA; j_call: TRBJ1-2; cdr3_aa: CAWTLNYGYTF; cdr3_nt: TGTGCCTGGACCCTCAACTATGGCTACACCTTC
d_call: NA; v_call: TRBV5-4; clone_size: few; j_call: TRBJ2-7; cdr3_aa: CASSSGGQAYEQYF; cdr3_nt: TGTGCCAGCAGCTCGGGGGGACAGGCCTACGAGCAGTACTTC
d_call: NA; v_call: TRBV6-1; clone_size: few; j_call: TRBJ1-2; cdr3_aa: CASSESGAGNGYTF; cdr3_nt: TGTGCCAGCAGTGAAAGCGGGGCAGGGAATGGCTACACCTTC
d_call: TRBD1; v_call: TRBV15; clone_size: NA; j_call: TRBJ1-4; cdr3_aa: CATSQDRSAEKLFF; cdr3_nt: TGTGCCACCAGCCAGGACAGGTCGGCCGAAAAACTGTTTTTT
d_call: NA; v_call: TRBV7-2; clone_size: many; j_call: TRBJ2-3; cdr3_aa: CASSSVAGAYTDTQYF; cdr3_nt: TGTGCCAGCAGCTCAGTTGCGGGGGCCTACACAGATACGCAGTATTTT
d_call: NA; v_call: TRBV12-3/TRBV12-4; clone_size: few; j_call: TRBJ1-1; cdr3_aa: CASTIGYPGFSNTEAFF; cdr3_nt: TGTGCCAGCACCATCGGGTACCCGGGGTTCTCGAACACTGAAGCTTTCTTT
d_call: TRBD2; v_call: TRBV4-1; clone_size: few; j_call: TRBJ2-1; cdr3_aa: CASSQEGGGTGNEQFF; cdr3_nt: TGCGCCAGCAGCCAAGAAGGCGGGGGGACCGGTAATGAGCAGTTCTTC
d_call: NA; v_call: TRBV7-8; clone_size: many; j_call: TRBJ2-2; cdr3_aa: CASNAPPRDTGELFF; cdr3_nt: TGTGCCAGCAACGCACCCCCCAGGGACACCGGGGAGCTGTTTTTT
d_call: TRBD2; v_call: TRBV7-6; clone_size: few; j_call: TRBJ2-3; cdr3_aa: CASSSTSGGAWDTQYF; cdr3_nt: TGTGCCAGCAGCTCGACTAGCGGGGGGGCGTGGGATACGCAGTATTTT
d_call: NA; v_call: TRBV2; clone_size: NA; j_call: TRBJ2-3; cdr3_aa: CASIGEYTDTQYF; cdr3_nt: TGTGCCAGCATCGGGGAGTACACAGATACGCAGTATTTT
d_call: NA; v_call: TRBV9; clone_size: NA; j_call: TRBJ1-2; cdr3_aa: CASSPGRHYGYTF; cdr3_nt: TGTGCCAGCAGTCCCGGGAGACACTATGGCTACACCTTC
d_call: NA; v_call: TRBV14; clone_size: few; j_call: TRBJ2-1; cdr3_aa: CASSQETISFNEQFF; cdr3_nt: TGTGCCAGCAGCCAAGAAACCATCAGTTTCAATGAGCAGTTCTTC
d_call: NA; v_call: TRBV14; clone_size: NA; j_call: TRBJ2-1; cdr3_aa: CTSSLDRNNEQFF; cdr3_nt: TGTACCAGCAGCCTGGACAGAAACAATGAGCAGTTCTTC